The 13 T cell receptor beta chains in this list originate from one sample, sequenced in a study of sequential checkpoint blockade in melanoma (dated by TCRdb to about 2019). What this sample's treatment or condition label stands for: randomized to nivolumab then ipilimumab (arm A) or the reverse (arm B). Libraries were made using the immunoSEQ multiplex PCR assay. This immuneACCESS table, as held by TCRdb, lists in-frame sequences with V and J called but not all clones. Of the missing ones, under half trace to an unresolved V gene in checked studies; the others have no known cause. The sample table contains about 3,900 clones; only one count was recorded for about 60% of them. Of the sample, around 78% is held by the ten largest clones. Sequenced material: CD8+ T cells sorted from blood (inferred from file names), taken from a patient given nivolumab and ipilimumab in sequence. These receptors came from a human donor with melanoma.

This clone has only one observation. The V gene is TRBV6-5, the J gene TRBJ2-5; D is possibly TRBD1 (6 bases). Trimming took 2 bases from V and 5 from J, leaving 9 bases between them. CDR1 and CDR2 from the germline V gene are MNHEY and SVGAGI. The CDR3 sequence is 13 residues long. Here the CDR3 reads CASSYGTRETQYF. The CDR3 DNA reads as TGTGCCAGCAGTTACGGGACACGGGAGACCCAGTACTTC.

The chain uses TRBV19 and TRBJ2-1, with D possibly TRBD2 on 5 matching bases. V was trimmed by 2 bases and J by 10 bases, leaving 12 bases between them. Germline CDR1 LNHDA, CDR2 SQIVND (reference sequence). This CDR3 is 13 amino acids long. As DNA, the CDR3 is TGTGCCAGTAGTATATCTTCGGGGAACGAGCAGTTCTTC. It is translated as CASSISSGNEQFF.

This clone turned up a few times. This likely stems from a read error, as it lies one base from a far larger clone. J is TRBJ1-2 and V is TRBV5-1, with 7 bases aligning to TRBD1. J gave up 6 bases and V 5 bases, and 4 bases lay outside the gene matches. Germline V lookup: CDR1 SGHRS, CDR2 YFSETQ. There are 12 residues in the CDR3. CDR3 protein: CASSSGGDGYTF. The CDR3 DNA reads as TGCGCCAGCAGTTCAGGGGGAGATGGCTACACCTTC.

This rearrangement joins TRBV29-1 to TRBJ2-2; 7 bases line up with TRBD1. J was trimmed by 2 bases and V by 2 bases; bases with no gene match: 8. This CDR3 is built from 16 residues. Germline-derived CDR1 and CDR2 are SQVTM and ANQGSEA. The CDR3 nucleotides read TGCAGCGTTGAACTCTCCCGGGACAGCAACACCGGGGAGCTGTTTTTT. Encoded protein: CSVELSRDSNTGELFF.

The chain is built from TRBV6-5 and TRBJ1-1, with a possible D match to TRBD1 (5 bases). Germline CDR1 and CDR2: MNHEY and SVGAGI. The CDR3 contains 14 residues. V lost 6 bases to trimming and J lost 5 bases, with 16 bases between them. The CDR3 DNA reads as TGTGCCAGCAGCATCACGGGGGGATGGACTGAAGCTTTCTTT. It specifies CASSITGGWTEAFF.

The rearrangement uses TRBV28 and TRBJ1-1; unclear D gene. Germline values: CDR1 MDHEN, CDR2 SYDVKM. CDR3 size: 13 residues. As DNA, the CDR3 is TGTGATGCCGGCCCCCGGGGAGGCACTGAAGCTTTCTTT. This gives the protein CDAGPRGGTEAFF.

This chain connects TRBV4-2 to TRBJ2-5; 16 positions agree with TRBD2. With 0 bases clipped from V and 4 bases from J, the junction kept 2 bases outside the gene matches. The CDR3 contains 17 residues. Germline values: CDR1 LGHNA, CDR2 YNFKEQ. CDR3 nucleotides: TGTGCCAGCAGCCAAGATGGGACTAGCGGGGGGGCAGAGACCCAGTACTTC. Its protein is CASSQDGTSGGAETQYF.

This clone showed up just a few times. The chain is built from TRBV9 and TRBJ2-3, with D unclear. The CDR3 extends over 13 amino acids. Trimming took 3 bases from V and 6 from J, leaving 11 bases between them. Germline loops: CDR1 SGDLS, CDR2 YYNGEE. The CDR3 DNA follows: TGTGCCAGCAGCGAGCCCGTGAGGGATACGCAGTATTTT. Amino acid sequence: CASSEPVRDTQYF.

The chain combines TRBV5-6 with TRBJ2-5; possible D gene TRBD2, 5 bases. The DNA end is more similar to TRBJ2-7, so the J call may be wrong. The CDR3 contains 16 residues. The V gene's germline CDR1 is SGHDT and CDR2 YYEEEE. As DNA, the CDR3 is TGTGCCAGCAGCCAAGGAGGCCGAACGATTCCCTACGAGCAGTACTTC. Translating it yields CASSQGGRTIPYEQYF.

The chain combines TRBV27 with TRBJ2-7, with a possible D match to TRBD2 (5 bases). The CDR3 runs to 13 residues. Looked up from germline, CDR1 is MNHEY and CDR2 is SMNVEV (reference sequence). Trimming removed 3 bases at V and 7 bases at J, with 13 bases between. The CDR3 bases are TGTGCCAGCAGTTTCGCCGGAGGCTGGGAGCAGTACTTC. This sequence encodes CASSFAGGWEQYF.

The chain recombines TRBV2 with TRBJ2-3, with D possibly being TRBD2 (6 bases). CDR1 SNHLY and CDR2 FYNNEI come from the germline V gene. The CDR3 loop spans 13 amino acids. Trimming left V 3 bases short and J 7 bases short, with 11 bases between. The CDR3 sequence: CASSEGRSYTQYF. The DNA of the CDR3 is TGTGCCAGCAGTGAGGGGAGGAGTTATACGCAGTATTTT.

The V call is TRBV7-6, the J call TRBJ2-1; 9 bases fit TRBD2. The CDR3 loop spans 17 amino acids. Losses at the gene ends were 1 base for V and 9 bases for J; bases not matched to a gene: 13. CDR1 is SGHVS, CDR2 FNYEAQ, per germline. The DNA for the CDR3 is TGTGCCAGCAGCTTAGTTCTAGCGGGGCCCATTTTTCCTGAGCAGTTCTTC. Encoded protein: CASSLVLAGPIFPEQFF.

A few counts support this clone. The CDR3 loop is CASSQDTTGSGRWANEQFF. The CDR3 region has the DNA TGCGCCAGCAGCCAAGACACCACAGGGAGCGGGAGATGGGCCAATGAGCAGTTCTTC. The V gene is TRBV4-3, the J gene TRBJ2-1; TRBD2 agrees at 8 bases. CDR3 length: 19 residues. Trimming removed 0 bases from V and 6 bases from J; junction bases left unmatched: 16. The germline V gene has CDR1 LGHNA and CDR2 YSLEER.